The 4 T cell receptor beta chains listed next were all sequenced from one sample in a study of tumor-infiltrating lymphocytes in localized non-small cell lung cancer. The assay was immunoSEQ multiplex PCR, and TCRdb's table has in-frame clones only and misses some. Of some 10,000 clones listed, 60% were seen once; the top ten hold about a tenth. Sequenced: uninvolved lung tissue not adjacent to the tumor. The receptors here all came from a human donor with non-small cell lung cancer.

V and J are TRBV7-2 and TRBJ1-1, with D unclear. Germline V gene data show CDR1 as SGHTA and CDR2 as FQGNSA. The CDR3 length is 14 residues. V shed 4 bases and J shed 0 bases, with 9 bases lying between them. CDR3 sequence: CASSSRGMNTEAFF. CDR3 bases: TGTGCCAGCAGCTCTCGCGGAATGAACACTGAAGCTTTCTTT.

Within the sample, this clone is medium-sized. CDR3 nucleotides: TGCGCCAGCAGCTCGGGGAGAGGGGGTGAAAAACTGTTTTTT. It translates to CASSSGRGGEKLFF. This rearrangement joins TRBV5-1 to TRBJ1-4; D is possibly TRBD1 (6 bases). The CDR3 has 14 amino acids. From germline, CDR1 is SGHRS and CDR2 YFSETQ. V lost 3 bases and J lost 7, with 13 bases in between.

In this sample, this clone turned up a few times. The chain recombines TRBV29-1 with TRBJ1-2, with 8 bases matching TRBD1. CDR1 and CDR2 (germline): SQVTM, ANQGSEA. V was pared by 2 bases and J by 4 bases, with 3 bases of the junction left unmatched. The CDR3 spans 13 residues. The DNA of the CDR3 is TGCAGCGTTGAATTACAGGGGGGCTATGGCTACACCTTC. It codes for CSVELQGGYGYTF.

This clone appeared a few times. V is TRBV11-2 and J is TRBJ2-7, with TRBD1 matching over 8 bases. The junction had 8 bases not matched to a gene; V was cut back by 2 bases and J by 2 bases. The CDR3 contains 16 residues. Germline assignment: CDR1 SGHAT and CDR2 FQNNGV. The chain's CDR3 is CASSLLAGTGTYEQYF. The DNA for the CDR3 is TGTGCCAGCAGCTTACTGGCCGGGACAGGAACCTACGAGCAGTACTTC. The full variable domain, in which reference TRBV11-2 and TRBJ2-7 provide the parts outside the CDR3, is EAGVAQSPRYKIIEKRQSVAFWCNPISGHATLYWYQQILGQGPKLLIQFQNNGVVDDSQLPKDRFSAERLKGVDSTLKIQPAKLEDSAVYLCASSLLAGTGTYEQYFGPGTRLTVT.